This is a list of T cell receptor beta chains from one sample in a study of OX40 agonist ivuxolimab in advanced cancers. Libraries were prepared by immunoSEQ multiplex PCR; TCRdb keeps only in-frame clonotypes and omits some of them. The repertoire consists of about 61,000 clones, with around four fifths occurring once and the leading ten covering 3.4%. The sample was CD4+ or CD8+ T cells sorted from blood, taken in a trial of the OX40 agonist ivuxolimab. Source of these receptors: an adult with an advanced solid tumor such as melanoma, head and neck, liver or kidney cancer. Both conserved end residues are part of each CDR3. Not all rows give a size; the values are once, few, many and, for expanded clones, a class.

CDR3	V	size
CASKGPGTLTDTQYF	TRBV28	.
CASSLGGTSNEKLFF	TRBV28	.
CASSRGQGNGYTF	TRBV19	once
CASSVAVGINEKLFF	TRBV9	.
CASSRTELTGNYGYTF	TRBV7-2	few
CASSPQSGWQYF	TRBV9	.
CASSYGTGGSEQYF	TRBV6-5	.
CASWMRKRANTGELFF	TRBV10-1	.
CASSRAPGADNSPLHF	TRBV18	.
CASSQLTRQETQYF	TRBV14	.
CASSQTATNTEAFF	TRBV27	.
CASSGGQGSQPQHF	TRBV6-6	.
CASSDGEGEAFF	TRBV9	.
CASPPSGIQETQYF	TRBV2	.
CASSLDHGQYF	TRBV7-2	.
CASRGGQGMNTEAFF	TRBV5-1	.
CASSSLAGATGELFF	TRBV7-3	.
CASSLASTASNYGYTF	TRBV5-1	.
CASASGRGADTQYF	TRBV11-1	.
CASSIQEQEKLFF	TRBV19	once
CASRGLAATDTQYF	TRBV6-5	.
CASSRQGVHQPQHF	TRBV7-2	.
CAISTQTGGFYEQYF	TRBV10-3	few
CASSLVQGTDTQYF	TRBV7-2	.
CASSARDTVYGYTF	TRBV2	.
CASSPQGQGGQGTEAFF	TRBV18	.
CASSAGFDYGYTF	TRBV5-8	few
CAWSPQRSISNIQYF	TRBV30	once
CAAGGDGDTQYF	TRBV2	.
CASRQVYYEQYF	TRBV6-1	.
CASSLTSGVQDTQYF	TRBV7-2	.
CASSQFSGRARGELFF	TRBV23-1	.
CSASLKPGYTF	TRBV20-1	once
CASSQDARVSGNTIYF	TRBV4-3	.
CSAQGAGNQPQHF	TRBV29-1	.
CASSPPGQRDQPQHF	TRBV18	.
CASSSFLGTNYGYTF	TRBV28	.
CASSSGTANSPLHF	TRBV18	.
CASIGHMATGELFF	TRBV6-5	once
CAWRVRDREATEAFF	TRBV30	.
CASSSPPEGAGWTYEQYF	TRBV28	.
CASSTTGGWGETQYF	TRBV7-9	.
CASRRGVENTEAFF	TRBV6-5	.
CASSEYGVYNSPLHF	TRBV6-1	.
CASSLFGAQGTDTQYF	TRBV5-1	.
CSVDIYLSGNTIYF	TRBV29-1	.
CASRGREWSEAFF	TRBV6-5	few
CASSAGGGAQYF	TRBV27	.
CASSPGQGAAGELFF	TRBV7-7	once
CASNLGGARSYEQYF	TRBV6-1	.
CASSPALGFEAFF	TRBV7-3	.
CASSEYQGQETQYF	TRBV2	.
CASSHGEGAGEAFF	TRBV27	.
CASSQDPTATNEKLFF	TRBV4-3	.
CASSLGADGVRNEQFF	TRBV7-3	.
CASSSSTGSQPQHF	TRBV6-5	.
CVATGPTVVTGANVLTF	TRBV30	.
CASSAPSTDTQYF	TRBV9	.
CASSQTGGFRGDTQYF	TRBV4-1	.
CASSLRGANYGYTF	TRBV6-5	.